This note documents a single T cell receptor beta chain sequence. V was shortened by 8 bases and J by 5 bases, with 21 bases between the two germline ends. The length of the CDR3 is 15 residues. Germline V gene lookup returns CDR1 MDHEN and CDR2 SYDVKM. Sequencing used immunoSEQ multiplex PCR; TCRdb keeps in-frame clones, though not all of them. Of 40,000 to 50,000 clones in the sample, 80% were seen once. This sample is drawn from a study of OX40 agonist ivuxolimab in advanced cancers. V is TRBV28 and J is TRBJ2-5; perhaps TRBD2 as D (5 bases). The material sequenced was CD4+ or CD8+ T cells sorted from blood, taken in a trial of the OX40 agonist ivuxolimab. The source is an adult with an advanced solid tumor such as melanoma, head and neck, liver or kidney cancer. Here the CDR3 DNA reads TGTGCCAGCGCCCTGGGGAGAGGTTTTGGGGAGACCCAGTACTTC. Protein sequence: CASALGRGFGETQYF.